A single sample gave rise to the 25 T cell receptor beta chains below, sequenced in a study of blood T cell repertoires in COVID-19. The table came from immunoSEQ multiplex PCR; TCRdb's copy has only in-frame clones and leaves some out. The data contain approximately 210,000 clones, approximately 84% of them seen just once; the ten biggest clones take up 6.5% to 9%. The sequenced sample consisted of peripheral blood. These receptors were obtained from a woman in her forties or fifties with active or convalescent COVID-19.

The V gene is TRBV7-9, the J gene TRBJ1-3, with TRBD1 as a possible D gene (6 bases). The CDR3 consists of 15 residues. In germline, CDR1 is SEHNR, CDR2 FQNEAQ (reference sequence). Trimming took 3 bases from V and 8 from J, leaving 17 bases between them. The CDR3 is CASSLRGADLDTIYF. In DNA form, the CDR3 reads TGTGCCAGCAGCTTGCGGGGGGCAGATTTAGACACCATATATTTT.

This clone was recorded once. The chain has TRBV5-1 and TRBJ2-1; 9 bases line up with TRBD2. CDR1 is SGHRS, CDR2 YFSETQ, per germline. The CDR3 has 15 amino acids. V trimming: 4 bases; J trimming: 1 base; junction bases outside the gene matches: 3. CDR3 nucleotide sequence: TGCGCCAGCAGCCCGACTAGCGGATCCTACAATGAGCAGTTCTTC. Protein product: CASSPTSGSYNEQFF.

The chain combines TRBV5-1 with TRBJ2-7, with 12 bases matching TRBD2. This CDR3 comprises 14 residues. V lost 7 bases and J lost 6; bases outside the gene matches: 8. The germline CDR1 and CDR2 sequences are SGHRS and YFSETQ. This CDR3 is CASGIRTSGTEQYF. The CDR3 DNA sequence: TGCGCCAGCGGTATAAGGACTAGCGGGACCGAGCAGTACTTC.

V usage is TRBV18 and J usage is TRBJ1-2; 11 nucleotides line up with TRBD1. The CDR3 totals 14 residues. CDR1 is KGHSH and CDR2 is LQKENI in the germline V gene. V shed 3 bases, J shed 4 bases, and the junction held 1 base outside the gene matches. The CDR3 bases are TGTGCCAGCTCACCCGGGACAGGGGGCTATGGCTACACCTTC. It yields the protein CASSPGTGGYGYTF.

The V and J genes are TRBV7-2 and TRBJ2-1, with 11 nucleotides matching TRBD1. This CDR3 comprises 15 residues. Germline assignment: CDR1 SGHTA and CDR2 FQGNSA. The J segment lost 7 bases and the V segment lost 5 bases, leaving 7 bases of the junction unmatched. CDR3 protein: CASSPRTGGWNEQFF. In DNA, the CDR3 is TGTGCCAGCAGCCCCCGGACAGGGGGCTGGAATGAGCAGTTCTTC.

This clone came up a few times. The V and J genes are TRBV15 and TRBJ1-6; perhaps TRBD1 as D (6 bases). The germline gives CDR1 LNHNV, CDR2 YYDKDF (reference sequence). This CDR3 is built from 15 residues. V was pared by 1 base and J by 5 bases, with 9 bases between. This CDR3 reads CATSRGPGDNSPLHF. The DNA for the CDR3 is TGTGCCACCAGCAGAGGTCCAGGGGATAATTCACCCCTCCACTTT.

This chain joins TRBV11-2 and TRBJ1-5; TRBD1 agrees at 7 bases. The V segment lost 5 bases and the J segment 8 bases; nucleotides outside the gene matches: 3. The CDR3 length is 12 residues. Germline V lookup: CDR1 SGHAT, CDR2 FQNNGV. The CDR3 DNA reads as TGTGCCAGCAGCCTGCAGGGGGAGCCCCAGCATTTT. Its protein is CASSLQGEPQHF.

The CDR3 sequence: CASSLTGGTEAFF. For the CDR3, the DNA is TGTGCCAGCAGCTTAACCGGGGGCACTGAAGCTTTCTTT. This chain links TRBV7-9 with TRBJ1-1, with a weak D call TRBD1 (5 bases). The V and J ends lost 2 bases and 4 bases respectively, with 8 bases between them. Germline lookup yields CDR1 SEHNR and CDR2 FQNEAQ (reference sequence). The CDR3 length is 13 residues.

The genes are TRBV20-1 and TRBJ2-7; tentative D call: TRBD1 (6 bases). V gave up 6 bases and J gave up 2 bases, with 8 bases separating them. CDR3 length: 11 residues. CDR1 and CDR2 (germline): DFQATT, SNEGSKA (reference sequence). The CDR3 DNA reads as TGCAGTGCAGAGGGGGCCTACGAGCAGTACGTC. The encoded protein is CSAEGAYEQYV.

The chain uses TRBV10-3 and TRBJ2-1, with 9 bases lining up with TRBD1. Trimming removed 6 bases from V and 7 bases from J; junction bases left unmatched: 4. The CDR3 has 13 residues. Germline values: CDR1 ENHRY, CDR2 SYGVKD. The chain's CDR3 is CAIRQGASNEQFF. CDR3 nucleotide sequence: TGTGCCATCAGACAGGGGGCGTCAAATGAGCAGTTCTTC.

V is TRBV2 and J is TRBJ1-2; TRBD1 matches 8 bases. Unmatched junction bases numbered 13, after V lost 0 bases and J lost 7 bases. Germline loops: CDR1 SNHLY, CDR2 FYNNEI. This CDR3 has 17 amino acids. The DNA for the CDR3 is TGTGCCAGCAGTGAAGCGCCTTTTCCAGGGGGCTCAGGTGGCTACACCTTC. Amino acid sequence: CASSEAPFPGGSGGYTF.

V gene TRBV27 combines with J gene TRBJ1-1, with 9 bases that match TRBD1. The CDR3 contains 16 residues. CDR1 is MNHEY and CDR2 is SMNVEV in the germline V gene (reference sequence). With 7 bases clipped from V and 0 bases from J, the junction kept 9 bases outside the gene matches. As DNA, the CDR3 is TGTGCCAGCAATCTACAGACAGGGGGGCTGAACACTGAAGCTTTCTTT. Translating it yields CASNLQTGGLNTEAFF.

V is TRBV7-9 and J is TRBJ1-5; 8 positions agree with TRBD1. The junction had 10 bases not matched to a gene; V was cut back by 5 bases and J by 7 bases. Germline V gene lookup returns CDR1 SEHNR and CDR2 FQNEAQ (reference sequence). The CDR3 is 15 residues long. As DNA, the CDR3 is TGTGCCAGCAGCCCTCAGGGACAGGTAAACCAGCCCCAGCATTTT. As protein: CASSPQGQVNQPQHF.

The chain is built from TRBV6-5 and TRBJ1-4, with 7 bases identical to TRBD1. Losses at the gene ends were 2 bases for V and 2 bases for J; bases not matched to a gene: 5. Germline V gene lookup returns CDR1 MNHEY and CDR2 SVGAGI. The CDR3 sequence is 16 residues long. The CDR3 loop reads CASSYARGLTNEKLFF. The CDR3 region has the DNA TGTGCCAGCAGTTACGCGAGGGGGCTTACTAATGAAAAACTGTTTTTT.

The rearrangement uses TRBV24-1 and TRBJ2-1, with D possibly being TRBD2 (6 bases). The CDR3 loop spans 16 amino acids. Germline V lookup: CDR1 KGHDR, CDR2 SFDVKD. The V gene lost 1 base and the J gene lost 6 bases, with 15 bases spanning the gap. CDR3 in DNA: TGTGCCACCAGTGATTTCCAGACTCTGGGGGGCAATGAGCAGTTCTTC. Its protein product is CATSDFQTLGGNEQFF.

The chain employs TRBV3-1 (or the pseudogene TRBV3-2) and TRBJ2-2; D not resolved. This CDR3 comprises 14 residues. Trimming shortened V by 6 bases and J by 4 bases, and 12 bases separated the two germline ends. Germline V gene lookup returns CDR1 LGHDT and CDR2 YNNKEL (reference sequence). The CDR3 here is CASSLASGTGELFF. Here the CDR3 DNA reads TGTGCCAGCAGTCTTGCTTCGGGCACCGGGGAGCTGTTTTTT.

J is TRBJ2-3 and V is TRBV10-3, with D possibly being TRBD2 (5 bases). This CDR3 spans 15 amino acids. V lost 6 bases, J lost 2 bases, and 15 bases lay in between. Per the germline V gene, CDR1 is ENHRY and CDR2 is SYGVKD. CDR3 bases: TGTGCCATCAGCCCTCCTTGGACTTCCACAGATACGCAGTATTTT. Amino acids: CAISPPWTSTDTQYF.

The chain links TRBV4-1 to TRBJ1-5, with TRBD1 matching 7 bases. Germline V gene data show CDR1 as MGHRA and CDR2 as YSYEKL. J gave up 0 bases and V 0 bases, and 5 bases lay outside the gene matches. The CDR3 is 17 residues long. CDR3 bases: TGCGCCAGCAGCCAAGACCCGACAGGGAATAGCAATCAGCCCCAGCATTTT. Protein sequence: CASSQDPTGNSNQPQHF.

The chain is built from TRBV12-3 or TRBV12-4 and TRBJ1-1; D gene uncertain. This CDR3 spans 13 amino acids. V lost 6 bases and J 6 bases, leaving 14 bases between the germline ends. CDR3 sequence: CASRLEVKAEAFF. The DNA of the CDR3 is TGTGCCAGCAGGCTGGAGGTAAAGGCTGAAGCTTTCTTT.

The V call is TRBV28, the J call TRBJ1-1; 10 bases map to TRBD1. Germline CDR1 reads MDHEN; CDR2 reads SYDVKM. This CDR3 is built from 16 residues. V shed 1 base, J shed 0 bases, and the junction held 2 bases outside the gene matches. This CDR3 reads CASSLSGQGLNTEAFF. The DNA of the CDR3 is TGTGCCAGCAGTTTATCGGGACAGGGGCTGAACACTGAAGCTTTCTTT.

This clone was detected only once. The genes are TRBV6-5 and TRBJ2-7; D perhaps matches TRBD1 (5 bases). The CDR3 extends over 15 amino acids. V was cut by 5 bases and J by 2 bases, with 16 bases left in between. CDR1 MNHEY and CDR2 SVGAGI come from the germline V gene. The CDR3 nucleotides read TGTGCCAGCAGTCGGTTCACAGGCCTTCCCTACGAGCAGTACTTC. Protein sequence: CASSRFTGLPYEQYF.

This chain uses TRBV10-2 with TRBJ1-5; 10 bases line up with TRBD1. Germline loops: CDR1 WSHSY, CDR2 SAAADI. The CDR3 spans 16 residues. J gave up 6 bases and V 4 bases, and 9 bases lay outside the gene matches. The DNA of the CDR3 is TGCGCCAGCAGTGCCCGGGACAGGGGACATGGTCAGCCCCAGCATTTT. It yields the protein CASSARDRGHGQPQHF.

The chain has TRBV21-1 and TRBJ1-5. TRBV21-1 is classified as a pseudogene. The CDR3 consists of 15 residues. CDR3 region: CASTPREPGNQPQHF. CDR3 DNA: TGTGCCAGCACCCCCCGGGAGCCGGGCAATCAGCCCCAGCATTTT.

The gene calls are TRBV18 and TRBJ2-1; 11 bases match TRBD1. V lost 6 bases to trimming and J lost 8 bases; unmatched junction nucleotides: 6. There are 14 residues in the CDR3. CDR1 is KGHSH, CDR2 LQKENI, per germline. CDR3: CASSWTGGWDEQFF. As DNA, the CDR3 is TGTGCCAGCTCTTGGACAGGGGGCTGGGATGAGCAGTTCTTC.

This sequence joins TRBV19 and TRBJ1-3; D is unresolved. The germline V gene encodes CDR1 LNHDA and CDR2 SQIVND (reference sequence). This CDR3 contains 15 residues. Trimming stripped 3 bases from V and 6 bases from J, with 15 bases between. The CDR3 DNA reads TGTGCCAGTAGTATTACCGGGAGCAGCCTAAACACCATATATTTT. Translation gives CASSITGSSLNTIYF.